The following is a TCR beta chain sequence with its context. Its target antigen remains unknown. No base quality information exists; no much larger clone differs at one position. This specimen comes from a study of PD-L1 blockade in urothelial cancer (dated by TCRdb to between 2016 and 2019). About the investigation overall: Every patient began therapy around 2014 and was given atezolizumab 1,200 mg intravenously every 3 weeks. Twenty-five of 29 patients were males with bladder-origin urothelial cancer, and about 65% of the roughly 30 reported a prior smoking history. An ECOG performance status of 0 or 1 was recorded for the patients, and 0 to 3 prior chemotherapy regimens had been received by the patients. Blood samples were analyzed 3 weeks after the start of treatment (second dose) and 6 weeks after the start of treatment. Blood samples gave a median of around 140,000 T cells and 80,000 to 95,000 unique TCRs, with a median clonality of approximately 0.08. The study, an exploratory multi-omic analysis, examined somatic, immune and clinical correlates of response to PD-L1 blockade with atezolizumab in urothelial cancer. Pretreatment tumor samples and matched peripheral blood, collected serially before and after atezolizumab treatment, underwent TCR sequencing. Progression-free survival longer than 6 months counted as durable clinical benefit, and TCR features were additionally tested against both progression-free and overall survival. In the same patients who had TCR sequencing, pretreatment tumors also underwent whole exome sequencing and RNA sequencing. Durable clinical benefit was achieved by nine patients and was not achieved by 20 patients. Pretreatment blood TCR-seq was available for about 27 patients, at least one posttreatment blood collection was obtained for around 24 patients, and tumor TCR-seq was available for around 24 patients. What the research found in general, with its limitations: A pretreatment peripheral blood TCR clonality below the median was linked to improved progression-free and overall survival. Small sample size (n of about 30) and many exploratory analyses mean the results are intended to be hypothesis-generating. Greater expansion of tumor-associated TCR clones in peripheral blood 3 weeks after the start of treatment was observed in patients with durable benefit (n of about 24, p = 0.022).

V is clipped by 1 base and J by 3 bases, and the sequence between their germline boundaries is 16 bases long. According to the germline V gene, CDR1 reads MGHDK and CDR2 reads SYGVNS. The CDR3, cysteine through phenylalanine, is 16 amino acids long. Solely the CDR3 DNA is kept, with 48 bases framed from the first base. Synthetic TCR analog templates were spiked into each PCR to estimate absolute template abundance from read counts. TCRbeta CDR3 regions were amplified from genomic DNA with bias-controlled V and J gene primers using the immunoSEQ assay. Rearranged TCRbeta segments were sequenced at approximately 20X coverage. Regarding the original processing steps: Sequencing errors were corrected by clustering, and CDR3s were annotated against IMGT so that V, D and J genes could be assigned. Only productive TCRbeta rearrangements were used in downstream analyses, excluding out-of-frame or stop-codon sequences. Clonality was calculated as one minus the Shannon entropy normalized by the log of the number of unique productive sequences. Fisher's exact test with Benjamini-Hochberg correction, using a cutoff of adjusted p below 0.01, was how clones that differed between time points or between blood and tumor were identified. TCRdb holds this immuneACCESS table with in-frame rearrangements only. Some clones are missing; in checked studies, unresolved V genes explain under half, and the rest has no known cause. V, J and clone size reflect that table, while D and trimming were determined from the DNA. A total of some 79,000 clones appear in this sample, roughly 82% of them only once. Of the sample, around a tenth falls within the top ten clones.

A cohort of roughly 30 patients with locally advanced or metastatic urothelial carcinoma, treated at Memorial Sloan Kettering on a trial protocol, was included. Peripheral blood mononuclear cells were collected pretreatment and during treatment, with between 1 and 8 total time points per patient. The Qiagen DNeasy Blood extraction kit was used to purify genomic DNA from total PBMCs and from tumor samples. PBMCs were collected pretreatment and during treatment, and were isolated and stored as previously described. The TCR originated in a man in his 70s with urothelial cancer. The specimen was PBMCs, collected around atezolizumab (anti-PD-L1) treatment. Here the chain combines TRBV25-1 and TRBJ2-7; the D gene is perhaps TRBD1, on 6 matching bases. The CDR3 protein: CASSESSGQYIYEQYF. The bases read TGTGCCAGCAGTGAATCGAGTGGACAGTATATCTACGAGCAGTACTTC.